The T cell receptor (beta chain) described here comes from a study of blood T cell repertoires in COVID-19. In the study overall: PBMCs, B-cell-depleted T cells, or T cells were the source of the cDNA or gDNA that made up the material.

The CDR3 consists of 13 residues. Germline values: CDR1 MDHEN, CDR2 SYDVKM. Trimming cost V 10 bases and J 7 bases, with 19 bases left between them. The method was immunoSEQ multiplex PCR; TCRdb's version includes in-frame clones alone and lacks a portion of them. Among more than 70,000 clones, about 88% were seen once, and the ten largest hold approximately 9.1%. The clonotype comes from a human donor in a cohort sampled during active COVID-19. Sequenced material: peripheral blood. The V gene is TRBV28, the J gene TRBJ1-1, with D perhaps TRBD1 (6 bases). CDR3 DNA sequence: TGTGCCACGCGGGGGGGCGGGATTGGTGAAGCTTTCTTT. Residues: CATRGGGIGEAFF.